Reported below is one T cell receptor (beta chain). There is no known antigen for this receptor. The input lacks base qualities; no much larger clone sits a single base away. This record comes from a study of cytomegalovirus exposure and HLA in healthy donors (dated by TCRdb to the late 2010s). Study-wide context: In an earlier analysis of under 600 of the donors, approximately 260 Gb of sequence data and 100 million or so unique TCR beta sequences from about 190 million T cells were reported. An early release that covered 500 to 800 HLA-typed donors contained around 300 gigabases of sequencing data and 75 million to 100 million unique TCR sequences. The genetic ancestry cluster associated with self-reported Caucasian donors included 80% to 90% of the 398 genotyped donors. The study was designed to test whether signatures of past pathogen exposure could be identified by cataloging public T cell receptors. The T cell repertoires of under 750 subjects were profiled by immunosequencing and related to cytomegalovirus serostatus. Besides the first cohort of under 700 subjects, a separate validation cohort made up of 120 different subjects was used. High-throughput TCR immunosequencing, statistical association of individual TCRs with disease status, and machine learning were combined to predict cytomegalovirus infection status. In a later analysis, previously published TCR beta repertoires from several hundred donors were re-analyzed and high-resolution HLA genotyping was added so that TCR occurrence patterns could be studied. In the later analysis, no new phenotypic data were used to find candidate immune exposures; instead, reliance was placed on TCR beta sequences and their occurrence across donors. To decide whether each TCR beta V gene segment behaved as functional or pseudogenic, an earlier analysis of nearly 600 of the donors relied on high-throughput TCR beta sequencing. Donor age, sex, ethnicity and CMV serostatus were collected together with the repertoire data. Genome-wide SNP genotypes for about three fifths of the roughly 670 donors were used in a later genetic analysis, which treated that subset as a discovery cohort. All discovery cohort repertoires had been generated using a single sequencing platform. Both class I and class II loci were covered by HLA typing, at four-digit resolution. The number of typed donors differed by locus: about 629-640 for A, B, C, DRB1 and DQB1; some 500 for DQA1; over 600 for DPA1; and about 450 for DPB1. Because of strong linkage in the cohort, roughly five DR-DQ haplotypes were treated as single units for association and clustering. On average, around 200,000 unique TCR beta nucleotide sequences were sequenced per donor among some 430 genotyped donors of the cohort, with roughly a sixth of those sequences being non-productive.

The receptor library was made with the immunoSEQ multiplex PCR assay. A mixture of 60 forward primers for TCR Vbeta segments and 13 reverse primers for TCR Jbeta segments was used in the multiplex PCR. A multiplex PCR assay on genomic DNA amplified the CDR3 region of rearranged TCR beta genes. The Illumina HiSeq System was used to sequence the amplified TCR beta libraries as 87-base-pair reads. From the authors' description of their analysis: A later analysis tallied 75 million to 95 million unique TCR beta chains across the 666 repertoires, and approximately 11 million of those chains were shared by two or more donors. Raw reads were error-corrected and collapsed into unique sequences with a nearest-neighbor algorithm that merged closely related sequences to remove PCR and sequencing errors. Alignment of CDR3 sequences to IMGT reference sequences was used to assign V, D and J gene segments. Each retained sequence needed at least a six-nucleotide match to both a V gene segment and a J gene segment. Rearrangements were classified as productive when the CDR3 lacked stop codons and remained in frame with V and J, and all other rearrangements were classified as non-productive. CDR3 was defined according to IMGT convention as the region running from the second conserved V-encoded cysteine to the conserved J-encoded phenylalanine. Sequences without an unambiguous match to a single V gene segment were excluded from the earlier analysis of almost 600 of the donors. An earlier analysis of a few hundred of the donors called V segments functional above 56.7% productive rearrangements and segregating when the between-donor standard deviation exceeded 5%. A statistical classification framework was built for diagnosing cytomegalovirus status from the catalog of TCR beta chain sequences. In a later analysis, TCR nucleotide sequences were compared against IMGT/GENE-DB human TR gene sequences so that V and J genes could be assigned. The TCRdist pipeline was used in a later analysis to assign CDR3 sequences and most-parsimonious VDJ recombination scenarios. In a later analysis, every TCR beta chain was defined by the combination of its CDR3 amino acid sequence and its V-gene family, and reads without a unique V-gene family were dropped. A later analysis removed several hundred highly shared, low-generation-probability nucleotide sequences to deal with suspected cross-contamination and a sequencing artifact. For each public chain, a later analysis derived a clonal expansion index from normalized ranks of inferred template counts within each repertoire. In a later analysis, generation probabilities were computed using a VDJ recombination model fitted to out-of-frame rearrangements, and the results were checked against IGoR. Hypergeometric tests were used in a later analysis to score TCR-TCR, TCR-HLA and TCR-CMV co-occurrence, with a repertoire-size bias correction applied to the TCR pairs. To estimate false discovery rates, a later analysis permuted the HLA or CMV assignments 20 times. In a later analysis, co-occurring TCRs were grouped using DBSCAN, with TCRdist sequence similarity added in when clustering inside HLA-allele-positive subsets. Co-occurrence clustering excluded repertoires with fewer than 30,000 or more than 120,000 public chains, plus five with anomalous nucleotide sharing. TCRdb mirrors the immuneACCESS table, restricted to in-frame sequences. Some clones are absent from its copies; in checked studies, under half trace to an unresolved V gene, and the reason for the others is unknown. For V, J and clone size, that table is used; D and trimming come from the DNA. The sample table holds more than 100,000 clones, of which approximately 75% were seen once. Of the sample, 0.9% to 1.2% is held by the ten largest clones.

Relative to germline, V is 1 base shorter and J is 7 bases shorter, with 14 bases between their ends. CDR1 and CDR2, looked up from the germline V gene, are SGHAT and FQNNGV. The CDR3 covers 14 residues, taking in both the cysteine and the phenylalanine. Only CDR3 DNA is held: 42 bases, read in frame from base 1. Results the study describes overall, beyond this receptor: Broadly in line with IMGT annotations, most TCR beta V segments showed up in productive rearrangements about 87% or about 30% of the time in an earlier analysis of 450 to 750 of the donors. Three of the identified cytomegalovirus-associated TCR beta chains were confirmed in vitro to be specific for cytomegalovirus antigens. Most CMV-associated TCR beta chains appeared to be HLA-restricted in a later analysis, and the HLA associations seemed to be driven largely by CMV exposure. The 87-base-pair reads could not distinguish some IMGT-functional V segments, including TRBV6-2 and TRBV6-3, so those segments were excluded. Several of the top co-occurrence clusters appeared to be linked to parvovirus B19, influenza, CMV and Epstein-Barr virus, according to a later analysis. A group of highly shared sequence variants was considered likely to be a technical artifact of the sequencing pipeline. Specific HLA alleles were associated with 16,951 TCR beta sequences at a false discovery rate of 0.05 in a later analysis. Because HLA typing was unavailable for some donors at each locus, only the typed subset was used in association tests. A later analysis found that TCR association rates varied across HLA loci, with DRB1 alleles showing the most associated TCRs and HLA-C alleles the fewest. Compared with the roughly 720-donor mean, donors in an Asian-associated ancestry cluster had fewer N-insertions in productive TCRs, according to a later genetic analysis. The study gave a list of 150 to 200 TCR beta chains associated with cytomegalovirus. The authors suggested that the approach could potentially be extended to other disease states and immunological phenotypes. In both the original and validation cohorts, the classifier was reported to diagnose cytomegalovirus status with high specificity and sensitivity. Only TCR beta chains were sequenced in this cohort, and the absence of alpha or paired-chain data limited detectable features. In a later analysis, HLA-associated TCR beta chains were found to be more clonally expanded and to have lower generation probabilities than equally common non-associated chains. Roughly uniform sequencing depth across donors was assumed in presence/absence analyses, although this assumption may not hold. V-gene and J-gene trimming of TCR beta chains was associated with a missense DCLRE1C variant in a later genetic analysis, and the association was replicated in an independent cohort. A further reported finding was that TCR beta sequences accurately predicted the HLA-A and HLA-B alleles for most subjects in the first cohort. For the cohort, immune exposure information was limited to CMV serostatus. Linkage disequilibrium might explain the correlated functional status among segregating V segments, but an unknown experimental factor could not be excluded. When HLA alleles, especially DR and DQ, strongly co-occurred, TCR associations were difficult to assign to individual alleles. Across donors, most TCR sequences were observed very rarely, whereas some public TCRs were present in many individuals. Fewer than 20 rarely observed V segments, including chromosome 9 orphons, were excluded from the earlier analysis of a few hundred of the donors because counts were too low.

The cohort consisted of 600 or so healthy bone marrow donors. Cohort members were all nominally healthy when sampled, although unrecorded immune exposures were likely present. The donor tested CMV seronegative, placing the donor among the roughly 400 seronegative members of the cohort. Each donor provided a peripheral blood sample, and peripheral blood mononuclear cells were used for TCR beta sequencing. The Qiagen DNeasy Blood Extraction Kit was used to extract genomic DNA from the blood cell samples. The rearranged segments are TRBV11-2 and TRBJ2-7; the D region possibly corresponds to TRBD1 (6 bases align). The TCR sequence derives from a male donor in good health and CMV-seronegative. Sequencing input: PBMCs. The CDR3 corresponds to CASSLVTGLDEQYF. The nucleotide sequence reads as follows: TGTGCCAGCAGCTTAGTGACAGGTCTAGATGAGCAGTACTTC.